The 18 T cell receptor beta chains below all came from one sample that was sequenced in a study of preoperative IRX-2 immunotherapy in early breast cancer. Some clones are missing from TCRdb's copy, which holds only in-frame ones; the method was immunoSEQ multiplex PCR. Of 90,000 to 100,000 clones in the sample, just over 85% were seen once. The treatment here: preoperative locoregional IRX-2 cytokine immunotherapy. The sequenced sample was tumor tissue, obtained after IRX-2 immunotherapy. Source of these receptors: a human donor with breast cancer.

The V and J genes are TRBV5-1 and TRBJ1-3; a weak D match, TRBD1 (6 bases). V gave up 1 base and J gave up 0 bases, with 11 bases separating them. This CDR3 has 16 residues. In germline, CDR1 is SGHRS, CDR2 YFSETQ. CDR3 in amino acids: CASSLTGMDSGNTIYF. The CDR3 DNA reads TGCGCCAGCAGCTTGACAGGGATGGACTCTGGAAACACCATATATTTT.

This chain connects TRBV6-8 to TRBJ1-5; D gene unclear. V was pared by 5 bases and J by 8 bases, with 10 bases between. The CDR3 is made up of 12 amino acids. Germline loops: CDR1 MNHGY, CDR2 SAAAGT. CDR3: CASSDGREPQHF. As DNA, the CDR3 is TGTGCCAGCAGTGACGGGAGGGAGCCCCAGCATTTT.

V and J are TRBV7-4 and TRBJ2-7, with D possibly being TRBD1 (6 bases). CDR1 and CDR2 from the germline V gene are SGHVT and SQSDAQ. This CDR3 comprises 14 residues. Trimming removed 2 bases from V and 5 bases from J, with 13 bases in between. As DNA, the CDR3 is TGTGCCAGCAGCTTACAGGGGCCCCTCCACGAGCAGTACTTC. Translation gives CASSLQGPLHEQYF.

The chain uses TRBV12-5 and TRBJ1-2; D not certain. The CDR3 length is 17 residues. The germline V gene encodes CDR1 LGHNT and CDR2 FRNRAP. Trimming left V 0 bases short and J 3 bases short, with 17 bases between. The CDR3 sequence is CASGLVVPNGPHYGYTF. CDR3 bases: TGTGCTAGTGGTTTGGTAGTCCCCAACGGGCCCCACTATGGCTACACCTTC.

This clone has only a few counts. The CDR3 DNA follows: TGTGCCAGCAGCCGCGGACTCTCTGGAAACACCATATATTTT. Its translation is CASSRGLSGNTIYF. The gene calls are TRBV7-6 and TRBJ1-3; D gene uncertain. V shed 5 bases and J shed 0 bases, with 8 bases lying between them. The germline V gene has CDR1 SGHVS and CDR2 FNYEAQ. This CDR3 has 14 residues. The full variable domain, with the rest looked up from reference TRBV7-6 and TRBJ1-3, is GAGVSQSPRYKVTKRGQDVALRCDPISGHVSLYWYRQALGQGPEFLTYFNYEAQQDKSGLPNDRFSAERPEGSISTLTIQRTEQRDSAMYRCASSRGLSGNTIYFGEGSWLTVV.

The CDR3 reads CASSLDAESSGELFF. CDR3 nucleotides: TGCGCCAGCAGCTTGGATGCAGAGTCTTCCGGGGAGCTGTTTTTT. The genes are TRBV5-1 and TRBJ2-2, with D unclear. The germline V and J ends were trimmed by 0 bases and 6 bases, with 12 bases remaining between them. Germline loops: CDR1 SGHRS, CDR2 YFSETQ. CDR3 length: 15 residues.

DNA for the CDR3: TGTGCCAGTAAAAAATCCGCAACTAATGAAAAACTGTTTTTT. Residues: CASKKSATNEKLFF. This chain uses TRBV19 with TRBJ1-4; D not certain. The V gene's germline CDR1 is LNHDA and CDR2 SQIVND (reference sequence). This CDR3 spans 14 amino acids. Trimming pared 7 bases from V and 0 bases from J, leaving 9 bases between.

The gene calls are TRBV6-4 and TRBJ2-1; D uncertain. Germline lookup yields CDR1 MRHNA and CDR2 SNTAGT. The V end was cut by 6 bases, the J end by 5 bases, with 5 bases between. This CDR3 has 11 amino acids. The CDR3 coding sequence is TGTGCCAGCAGATTAAACAATGAGCAGTTCTTC. This encodes CASRLNNEQFF.

On this clone itself: Some base is unread or ambiguous, which is why its residue reads as X. The chain has TRBV5-1 and TRBJ1-1; D is unclear. CDR3 length: 15 amino acids. V was trimmed by 0 bases and J by 2 bases, leaving 11 bases between them. Per germline, CDR1 SGHRS and CDR2 YFSETQ. CDR3 coding DNA: TGCGCCAGCAGCTTGGCCGGGCAGACKAACACTGAAGCTTTCTTT. Residues: CASSLAGQXNTEAFF. The CDR3 reads in full as CASSLAGQTNTEAFF.

This chain joins TRBV7-1 and TRBJ2-7; the D gene is possibly TRBD2 (5 bases). TRBV7-1 is placed among ORFs of uncertain function. The CDR3 covers 14 residues. V was shortened by 4 bases and J by 2 bases, with 12 bases between the two germline ends. The CDR3 DNA reads TGTGCCAGCAGCTTAATCGGGATAGCCTACGAGCAGTACTTC. This sequence encodes CASSLIGIAYEQYF.

The genes are TRBV6-8 and TRBJ1-2; no firm D call. This CDR3 has 15 residues. In germline, CDR1 is MNHGY, CDR2 SAAAGT. Trimming cost V 0 bases and J 3 bases, with 11 bases left between them. The CDR3 nucleotides read TGTGCCAGCAGTTACTCGCTGGGTGTCGACTATGGCTACACCTTC. It encodes CASSYSLGVDYGYTF.

The rearrangement joins TRBV29-1 to TRBJ2-7, with 7 positions matching TRBD2. The CDR3 has 13 residues. Germline values: CDR1 SQVTM, CDR2 ANQGSEA. V lost 7 bases and J lost 2; bases outside the gene matches: 8. The CDR3 DNA reads TGCAGCGGGGGAGGGGCAGGAACCTACGAGCAGTACTTC. Amino acids: CSGGGAGTYEQYF.

This clone has just one count. This sequence joins TRBV23-1 and TRBJ2-7; a weak D match, TRBD1 (6 bases). TRBV23-1 is reported as an ORF; its role is uncertain. With 6 bases removed from V and 5 bases from J, the gap between germline ends came to 14 bases. There are 13 residues in the CDR3. DNA for the CDR3: TGCGCCAGCAGCTTGGGGACACTCGACGAGCAGTACTTC. Its protein is CASSLGTLDEQYF.

The chain has TRBV28 and TRBJ1-5; perhaps TRBD1 as D (6 bases). This CDR3 region has 14 residues. Germline CDR1 and CDR2: MDHEN and SYDVKM. Trimming cost V 4 bases and J 6 bases, with 13 bases left between them. The CDR3 region is CASSSRRGGQPQHF. The CDR3 DNA follows: TGTGCCAGCAGTTCCCGTAGGGGGGGTCAGCCCCAGCATTTT.

Remarks on this clone: One end of the junction does not line up with germline, which may come from a read error. The rearrangement uses TRBV5-1 and TRBJ1-1; the D gene is possibly TRBD1 (5 bases). In germline, CDR1 is SGHRS, CDR2 YFSETQ. The CDR3 sequence is 14 residues long. The CDR3 reads CASNLGPSNTEAFF. The DNA of the CDR3 is TGCGCCAGCAACTTGGGACCGTCGAACACTGAAGCTTTCTTT.

This clone has just one count. The V gene is TRBV19, the J gene TRBJ2-7; a possible D gene is TRBD1 (5 bases). Germline values: CDR1 LNHDA, CDR2 SQIVND (reference sequence). This CDR3 spans 14 amino acids. The V end was cut by 8 bases, the J end by 3 bases, with 17 bases between. CDR3 nucleotide sequence: TGTGCCAGTGGTGACACAGGCCGAGGCTACGAGCAGTACTTC. This encodes CASGDTGRGYEQYF.

The chain joins TRBV19 to TRBJ2-5, with a weak D call TRBD1 (8 bases). From germline, CDR1 is LNHDA and CDR2 SQIVND (reference sequence). V was trimmed by 3 bases and J by 4 bases, leaving 15 bases between them. The CDR3 extends over 15 amino acids. CDR3: CASSIGNRGGETQYF. As DNA, the CDR3 is TGTGCCAGTAGTATCGGAAACAGGGGGGGAGAGACCCAGTACTTC.

As for this clone: An end of the junction differs from the germline gene, which may be a read error. The V and J genes are TRBV5-1 and TRBJ2-7; tentatively, D is TRBD1 or TRBD2 (5 bases each). Per the germline V gene, CDR1 is SGHRS and CDR2 is YFSETQ. The CDR3 runs to 16 residues. This chain's CDR3 is CVSRAAPGTGAYEQYF. The CDR3 DNA follows: TGCGTCAGCCGTGCAGCCCCCGGGACGGGTGCCTACGAGCAGTACTTC.